This T cell receptor beta chain was sequenced during a study of T-cell reconstitution after alpha-beta-depleted transplantation in children (dated by TCRdb to the mid-2010s). For the wider study: Using TCR repertoire profiling, the study followed T-cell immune reconstitution in a quantitative way in children after TCRalphabeta/CD19-depleted allogeneic hematopoietic cell transplantation.

The library was built by means of PCR. For sequencing, an Illumina HiSeq 2500 was employed. TCR libraries were prepared with molecular barcoding, using unique molecular identifiers to normalize TCRbeta repertoire quantification. In-frame beta chains were kept once TCRdb had trimmed the public reads at Q25 with fastp and called clones with MiXCR. Under each unique CDR3 protein, matching rows form one entry showing the most common genes and DNA. Within this sample are about 580,000 distinct CDR3 sequences, with 23% of them counted one time only. Roughly 13% of the sample is in the top ten clones. This clonotype was observed at least ten times. The antigen it recognizes is unknown. The junction and the germline gene differ at one end; a read error may be behind it. General conclusions and limits of the study: Apparently early alphabetaT-cell count recovery about two months after transplant reportedly relied on only several hundred rapidly expanded clones derived from non-depleted graft cells. The high TCRbeta diversity at day 60 in some patients was ascribed to recipient T cells and intrathymic progenitors that had survived conditioning. Hyperexpanded clone frequencies declined over subsequent months; after one year, T-cell counts and TCRbeta diversity were mostly attributed to newly produced T cells.

Sample treatment or condition, as interpreted from the label and publication: allogeneic hematopoietic cell transplantation with graft depleted of TCRalphabeta T cells and CD19 B cells. Transplant recipients were children who received TCRalphabeta/CD19-depleted allogeneic hematopoietic cell grafts. This receptor was taken from a boy less than two years old who had a stem cell transplant for acute myeloid leukemia, so the T cells may come from the graft donor. The sample here was PBMCs, mostly from graft donor cells, taken 360 days after TCRalphabeta/CD19-depleted stem cell transplant.

The DNA sequence is TGTGCCAGCAGTTGGGGCTCCCAAGAGACCCAGTACTTC. It codes for CASSWGSQETQYF. The chain is assembled from TRBV5-1 and TRBJ2-5; TRBD1 could be the D gene, as 5 bases match. Its CDR3 holds 13 amino acids, cysteine through phenylalanine. Only the CDR3 portion is preserved as DNA: 39 bases, with reading frame beginning at the first base. CDR1 and CDR2, per the germline V gene, are SGHRS and YFSETQ.